One sample yielded the 13 T cell receptor beta chains listed below, sequenced in a study of T cell responses to AZD1222 COVID-19 vaccine. The data were produced by immunoSEQ multiplex PCR, yet TCRdb's version contains in-frame clones alone and is incomplete. The table lists 80,000 or so clones, roughly 85% of them singletons, with 1.5% in the top ten. Sample: peripheral blood, taken on day 0 of AZD1222 vaccination. The receptors stem from an adult in good health.

This clone occurred once. This rearrangement joins TRBV7-9 to TRBJ1-5; no reliable D call. The CDR3 loop spans 16 amino acids. Germline values: CDR1 SEHNR, CDR2 FQNEAQ (reference sequence). V lost 7 bases to trimming and J lost 5 bases, with 21 bases between them. CDR3 protein: CASTVSGAGAYQPQHF. The CDR3 bases are TGTGCCAGCACCGTCTCAGGAGCAGGCGCCTATCAGCCCCAGCATTTT.

This chain uses TRBV4-2 with TRBJ1-5; TRBD1 might be the D (5 bases). V lost 0 bases to trimming and J lost 6 bases, with 12 bases between them. The CDR3 is made up of 15 amino acids. Germline V CDR1 and CDR2: LGHNA, YNFKEQ. CDR3 loop: CASSQDRAEGQPQHF. CDR3 coding DNA: TGTGCCAGCAGCCAAGACAGGGCAGAGGGTCAGCCCCAGCATTTT.

The gene calls are TRBV2 and TRBJ2-5; 15 bases agree with TRBD2. Germline CDR1 reads SNHLY; CDR2 reads FYNNEI. The V and J ends lost 4 bases and 7 bases, in that order; junction bases with no gene match: 7. The CDR3 loop spans 16 amino acids. CDR3 amino acids: CASSAGLAGGEGTQYF. In DNA, the CDR3 is TGTGCCAGCAGTGCGGGACTAGCGGGAGGTGAGGGGACCCAGTACTTC. The full variable domain, in which reference TRBV2 and TRBJ2-5 provide the parts outside the CDR3, is EPEVTQTPSHQVTQMGQEVILRCVPISNHLYFYWYRQILGQKVEFLVSFYNNEISEKSEIFDDQFSVERPDGSNFTLKIRSTKLEDSAMYFCASSAGLAGGEGTQYFGPGTRLLVL.

The rearrangement links TRBV3-1 (or the pseudogene TRBV3-2) to TRBJ2-7; D call uncertain. Germline CDR1 and CDR2: LGHDT and YNNKEL (reference sequence). The CDR3 has 15 residues. V was cut by 1 base and J by 2 bases, with 12 bases left in between. The CDR3 spells CASSQGVGAPYEQYF. The CDR3 DNA sequence: TGTGCCAGCAGCCAAGGGGTAGGCGCTCCCTACGAGCAGTACTTC.

The rearrangement links TRBV3-1 (or the pseudogene TRBV3-2) to TRBJ1-6; 8 nucleotides agree with TRBD1. This CDR3 has 15 residues. With V trimmed by 3 bases and J by 10 bases, 8 bases remained unmatched. CDR1 LGHDT and CDR2 YNNKEL come from the germline V gene (reference sequence). The CDR3 is CASSHSGGAESPLHF. CDR3 nucleotides: TGTGCCAGCAGCCACTCAGGGGGCGCGGAGTCACCCCTCCACTTT.

This clone was recorded once. The V gene is TRBV2, the J gene TRBJ1-5; TRBD1 is a possible D gene (5 bases). Trimming stripped 6 bases from V and 1 base from J, with 13 bases between. This CDR3 is built from 15 residues. Per the germline V gene, CDR1 is SNHLY and CDR2 is FYNNEI. CDR3 DNA: TGTGCCAGCAGGGAAATGGACATCAGCAATCAGCCCCAGCATTTT. Translation gives CASREMDISNQPQHF.

The V call is TRBV13, the J call TRBJ1-4; perhaps TRBD1 as D (6 bases). The length of the CDR3 is 13 residues. Between the trimmed V and J ends, which lost 2 bases and 7 bases, there was a span of 8 bases. Per germline, CDR1 PRHDT and CDR2 FYEKMQ (reference sequence). CDR3 amino acids: CASSLQGSEKLFF. The CDR3 DNA reads TGTGCCAGCAGCTTACAGGGGAGTGAAAAACTGTTTTTT. Supplemented by reference TRBV13 and TRBJ1-4, the full variable domain reads AAGVIQSPRHLIKEKRETATLKCYPIPRHDTVYWYQQGPGQDPQFLISFYEKMQSDKGSIPDRFSAQQFSDYHSELNMSSLELGDSALYFCASSLQGSEKLFFGSGTQLSVL.

This chain uses TRBV18 with TRBJ1-2; 10 bases are shared with TRBD1. The length of the CDR3 is 14 residues. V dropped 3 bases and J dropped 8; count of bases not matched to a gene: 6. Per the germline V gene, CDR1 is KGHSH and CDR2 is LQKENI. As DNA, the CDR3 is TGTGCCAGCTCACCCCTCGACAGGGGGCGAGGCTACACCTTC. It yields the protein CASSPLDRGRGYTF.

The chain has TRBV7-9 and TRBJ2-3, with 11 bases that match TRBD1. This CDR3 contains 14 residues. After removal of 3 bases from V and 7 bases from J, the junction contained 3 bases not matched to a gene. CDR1 is SEHNR and CDR2 is FQNEAQ in the germline V gene (reference sequence). CDR3 nucleotide sequence: TGTGCCAGCAGCTTGGGACAGGGGGGAAATACGCAGTATTTT. Translating it yields CASSLGQGGNTQYF. The variable domain in full, completed from reference TRBV7-9 and TRBJ2-3, reads DTGVSQNPRHKITKRGQNVTFRCDPISEHNRLYWYRQTLGQGPEFLTYFQNEAQLEKSRLLSDRFSAERPKGSFSTLEIQRTEQGDSAMYLCASSLGQGGNTQYFGPGTRLTVL.

The chain links TRBV7-3 to TRBJ1-4, with 7 bases fitting TRBD1. Unmatched junction bases numbered 7, after V lost 6 bases and J lost 3 bases. The germline V gene encodes CDR1 SGHTA and CDR2 FQGTGA. This CDR3 has 15 residues. This CDR3 reads CASSPTGAANEKLFF. The CDR3 nucleotides are TGTGCCAGCAGTCCAACAGGGGCGGCTAATGAAAAACTGTTTTTT.

The DNA of the CDR3 is TGTGCCAGCAAAGGTTCCAGGACAGGGATTTCGGAAGGGGGTTCACCCCTCCACTTT. Amino acid sequence: CASKGSRTGISEGGSPLHF. The chain is built from TRBV2 and TRBJ1-6; 8 positions agree with TRBD1. Germline assignment: CDR1 SNHLY and CDR2 FYNNEI. The V gene end was trimmed by 7 bases and the J gene end by 9 bases; junction bases not matched to a gene: 23. The CDR3 is made up of 19 amino acids.

The chain combines TRBV30 with TRBJ1-5, with D maybe TRBD1 (5 bases). The germline V gene has CDR1 GTSNPN and CDR2 SVGIG (reference sequence). V lost 1 base to trimming and J lost 7 bases, with 8 bases between them. The CDR3 covers 12 residues. CDR3 DNA: TGTGCCTGGAGTGGAGGGGCCCAGCCCCAGCATTTT. It encodes CAWSGGAQPQHF.

The V and J genes are TRBV7-2 and TRBJ2-7, with a tentative D call TRBD1 (5 bases). There are 16 residues in the CDR3. Germline values: CDR1 SGHTA, CDR2 FQGNSA. Trimming removed 1 base at V and 6 bases at J, with 19 bases between. In DNA, the CDR3 is TGTGCCAGCAGCTTAGGGGGCACCACCCGAGGTGGCGAGCAGTACTTC. Translating it yields CASSLGGTTRGGEQYF. Full variable domain (remainder filled in from reference TRBV7-2 and TRBJ2-7): GAGVSQSPSNKVTEKGKDVELRCDPISGHTALYWYRQSLGQGLEFLIYFQGNSAPDKSGLPSDRFSAERTGGSVSTLTIQRTQQEDSAVYLCASSLGGTTRGGEQYFGPGTRLTVT.